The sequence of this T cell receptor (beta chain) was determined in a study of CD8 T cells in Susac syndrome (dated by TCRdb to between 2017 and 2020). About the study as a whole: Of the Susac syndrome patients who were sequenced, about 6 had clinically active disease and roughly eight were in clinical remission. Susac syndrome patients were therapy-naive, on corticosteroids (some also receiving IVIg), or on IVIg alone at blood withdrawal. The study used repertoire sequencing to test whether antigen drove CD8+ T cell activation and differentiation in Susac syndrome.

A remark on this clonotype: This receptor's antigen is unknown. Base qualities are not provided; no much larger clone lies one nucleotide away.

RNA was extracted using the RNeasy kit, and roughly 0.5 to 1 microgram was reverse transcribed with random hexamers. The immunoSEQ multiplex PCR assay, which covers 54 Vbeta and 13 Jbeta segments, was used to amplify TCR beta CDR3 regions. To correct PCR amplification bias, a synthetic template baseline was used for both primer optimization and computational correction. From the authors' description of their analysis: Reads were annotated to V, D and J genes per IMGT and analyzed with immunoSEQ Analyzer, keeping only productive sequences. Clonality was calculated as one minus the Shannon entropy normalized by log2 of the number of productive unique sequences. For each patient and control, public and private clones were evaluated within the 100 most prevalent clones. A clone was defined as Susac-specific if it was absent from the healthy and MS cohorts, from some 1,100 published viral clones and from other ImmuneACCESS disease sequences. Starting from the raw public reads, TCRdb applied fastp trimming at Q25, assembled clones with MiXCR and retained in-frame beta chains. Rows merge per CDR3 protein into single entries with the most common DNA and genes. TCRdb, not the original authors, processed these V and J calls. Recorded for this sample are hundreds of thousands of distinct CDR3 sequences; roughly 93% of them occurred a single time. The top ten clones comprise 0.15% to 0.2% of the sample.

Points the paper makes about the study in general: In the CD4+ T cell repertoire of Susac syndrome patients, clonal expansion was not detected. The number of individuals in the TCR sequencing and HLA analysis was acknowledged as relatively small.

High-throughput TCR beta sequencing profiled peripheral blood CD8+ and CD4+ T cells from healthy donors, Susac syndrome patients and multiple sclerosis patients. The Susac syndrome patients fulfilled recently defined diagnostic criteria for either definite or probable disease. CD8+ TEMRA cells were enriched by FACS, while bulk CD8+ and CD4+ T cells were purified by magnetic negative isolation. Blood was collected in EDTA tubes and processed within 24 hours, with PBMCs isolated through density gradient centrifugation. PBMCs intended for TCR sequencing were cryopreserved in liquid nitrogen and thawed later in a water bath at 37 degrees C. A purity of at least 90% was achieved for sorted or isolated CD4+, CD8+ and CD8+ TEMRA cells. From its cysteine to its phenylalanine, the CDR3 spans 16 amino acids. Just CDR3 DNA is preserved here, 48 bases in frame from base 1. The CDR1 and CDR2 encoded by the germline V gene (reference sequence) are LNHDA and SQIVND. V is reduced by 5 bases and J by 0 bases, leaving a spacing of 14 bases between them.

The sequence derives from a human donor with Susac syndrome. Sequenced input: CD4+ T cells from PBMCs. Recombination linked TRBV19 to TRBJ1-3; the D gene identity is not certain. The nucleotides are TGTGCCAGTAGTCTTGGACGGACGGACTCTGGAAACACCATATATTTT. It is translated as CASSLGRTDSGNTIYF.